Below are 18 T cell receptor beta chains sequenced from a single sample in a study of spatial heterogeneity in lung cancer (dated by TCRdb to between 2018 and 2021). The method was 5' RACE. The data were produced on a NextSeq 500. Clones were called with MiXCR by TCRdb after fastp trimmed the public reads at Q25, and only in-frame beta chains were retained. Each CDR3 protein gets just one entry, which takes the most common genes and DNA from the rows behind it. The sample records 4,000 or so distinct CDR3 sequences, about a fifth of which are singletons. Of the sample, roughly 25% falls within the top ten clones. The sample's time point label, in plain terms: sample taken at primary tumor resection. Without any cell sorting, TCR sequencing was performed on whole RNA extracted either from tumor and nontumor lung tissue or from cryopreserved PBMC samples. The material sequenced was normal lung tissue next to the tumor, taken at surgery. The receptors come from a female donor with early-stage non-small cell lung cancer.

This clonotype came up many times. This beta chain is an off-target read within a library intended for alpha chains, so its frequency means little. The chain combines TRBV11-2 with TRBJ1-4; no clear D gene. The V end was cut by 5 bases, the J end by 4 bases, with 8 bases between. This CDR3 has 13 amino acids. Germline V gives CDR1 SGHAT, CDR2 FQNNGV. CDR3 protein: CASSRTVNEKLFF. CDR3 nucleotide sequence: TGTGCCAGCAGCAGGACGGTTAATGAAAAACTGTTTTTT.

This clonotype occurred a few times. The size of this beta chain means little, since it is a stray read in a library made for alpha chains. V and J are TRBV27 and TRBJ1-3, with no clear D. The germline CDR1 and CDR2 sequences are MNHEY and SMNVEV (reference sequence). The length of the CDR3 is 13 residues. V shed 4 bases and J shed 0 bases, with 4 bases lying between them. In DNA, the CDR3 is TGTGCCAGCAGTTCGGACTCTGGAAACACCATATATTTT. It is translated as CASSSDSGNTIYF.

This clonotype is medium-sized. This beta chain came through as a stray read in a library set up for alpha chains, and its size says little. The chain is built from TRBV28 and TRBJ1-1; no clear D gene. Trimming shortened V by 1 base and J by 10 bases, and 13 bases separated the two germline ends. CDR1 is MDHEN and CDR2 is SYDVKM in the germline V gene. This CDR3 region has 13 residues. CDR3 loop: CASSLSVRRGAFF. The CDR3 region has the DNA TGTGCCAGCAGTTTATCAGTTCGGCGGGGAGCTTTCTTT.

Relative to its sample, this clonotype is medium-sized. This beta chain is an unintended read in a library built for alpha chains; its size means little. V is TRBV5-1 and J is TRBJ1-5, with 8 nucleotides matching TRBD1. Per germline, CDR1 SGHRS and CDR2 YFSETQ. This CDR3 is built from 15 residues. The J segment lost 6 bases and the V segment lost 2 bases, leaving 7 bases of the junction unmatched. For the CDR3, the DNA is TGCGCCAGCAGCTTAGGACAGGGTCTAGGTCAGCCCCAGCATTTT. Translation gives CASSLGQGLGQPQHF.

This clonotype is labeled medium-sized. Being off target in a library aimed at alpha chains, this beta chain has a size of little meaning. The J gene is TRBJ2-3, the V gene TRBV5-6, with 7 bases that match TRBD2. The V and J ends lost 4 bases and 7 bases, in that order; junction bases with no gene match: 6. The CDR3 is 13 amino acids. Germline loops: CDR1 SGHDT, CDR2 YYEEEE. This CDR3 reads CASSETSTHTQYF. In nucleotides, the CDR3 is TGTGCCAGCAGCGAGACTAGCACCCATACGCAGTATTTT.

This clonotype was observed at least ten times. With the library built for alpha chains, this beta chain is off target and its frequency is not meaningful. The genes are TRBV29-1 and TRBJ1-4; D is unresolved. The V gene's germline CDR1 is SQVTM and CDR2 ANQGSEA. V gave up 3 bases and J gave up 6 bases, with 14 bases separating them. The CDR3 has 14 amino acids. The CDR3 bases are TGCAGCGTTGACCCCGCGGGGAGTCATGAAAAACTGTTTTTT. As protein: CSVDPAGSHEKLFF.

For this clonotype: This beta chain is an off-target read within a library intended for alpha chains, so its frequency means little. CDR3 sequence (DNA): TGTGCCATCAGCCGACGGGTCGGCACAGATACGCAGTATTTT. Its protein product is CAISRRVGTDTQYF. This rearrangement joins TRBV10-3 to TRBJ2-3, with D unclear. The ends were cut back, 6 bases at V and 1 base at J, with 11 bases in the middle. Per germline, CDR1 ENHRY and CDR2 SYGVKD. This CDR3 comprises 14 residues.

The sample holds many counts of this clonotype. For a library built for alpha chains, this beta chain is a stray read; little rests on its size. The chain carries TRBV14 and TRBJ2-3; D gene uncertain. Germline-derived CDR1 and CDR2 are SGHDN and FVKESK. The CDR3 sequence is 11 residues long. V dropped 5 bases and J dropped 6 bases, with 6 bases sitting between them. The CDR3 DNA sequence: TGTGCCAGCAGCAGGAAGGATACGCAGTATTTT. Translating gives CASSRKDTQYF. Full variable domain (outside the CDR3, taken from reference TRBV14 and TRBJ2-3): EAGVTQFPSHSVIEKGQTVTLRCDPISGHDNLYWYRRVMGKEIKFLLHFVKESKQDESGMPNNRFLAERTGGTYSTLKVQPAELEDSGVYFCASSRKDTQYFGPGTRLTVL.

Within the sample, this clonotype is medium-sized (0.01 to 0.1%). A library prepared for alpha chains yielded this beta chain as an off-target read; its size is of little meaning. This rearrangement joins TRBV10-3 to TRBJ1-5; 9 nucleotides match TRBD1. CDR3 length: 13 amino acids. CDR1 ENHRY and CDR2 SYGVKD come from the germline V gene. V was clipped by 6 bases and J by 5 bases; unmatched bases: 2. The CDR3 loop reads CAISRTGDQPQHF. Written as DNA, the CDR3 is TGTGCCATCAGCCGGACAGGGGATCAGCCCCAGCATTTT.

This clonotype was seen many times. Found in a library prepared for alpha chains, this beta chain is an off-target read, and its abundance has little meaning. The genes are TRBV11-1 and TRBJ2-3; D remains unclear. The V end was cut by 6 bases, the J end by 1 base, with 11 bases between. There are 14 residues in the CDR3. In germline, CDR1 is SGHAT, CDR2 FQDESV (reference sequence). CDR3 residues: CASRQSFGTDTQYF. As DNA, the CDR3 is TGTGCCAGCAGGCAGAGCTTCGGCACAGATACGCAGTATTTT.

This clonotype qualifies as medium-sized. This beta chain appears as a stray read in a library generated for alpha chains; its size is not informative. The V call is TRBV20-1, the J call TRBJ2-7; TRBD1 agrees at 7 bases. V dropped 0 bases and J dropped 5; count of bases not matched to a gene: 7. Germline V gene lookup returns CDR1 DFQATT and CDR2 SNEGSKA (reference sequence). This CDR3 comprises 14 residues. CDR3 in amino acids: CSARDGRGGDEQYF. The CDR3 bases are TGCAGTGCTAGAGATGGTAGAGGGGGCGACGAGCAGTACTTC.

This clonotype counts as medium-sized. Because the library targeted alpha chains, this beta chain is an off-target read whose size means little. CDR3 bases: TGTGCCAGCAGCACGCAGGGTCCTCAGACGAATTCACCCCTCCACTTT. Protein sequence: CASSTQGPQTNSPLHF. The genes are TRBV7-2 and TRBJ1-6; a weak D match, TRBD1 (5 bases). Germline V gives CDR1 SGHTA, CDR2 FQGNSA. The CDR3 is 16 residues long. Deletions cut 5 bases from V and 7 bases from J, with 18 bases between.

This clonotype showed up many times. For a library built for alpha chains, this beta chain is a stray read; little rests on its size. The gene calls are TRBV4-3 and TRBJ1-1; D is unclear. CDR3 length equals 15 residues. V was shortened by 0 bases and J by 3 bases, with 11 bases between the two germline ends. Germline loops: CDR1 LGHNA, CDR2 YSLEER. This CDR3 is CASSQEYTADTEAFF. The CDR3 DNA reads as TGCGCCAGCAGCCAAGAATATACAGCAGACACTGAAGCTTTCTTT.

By sample fraction, this clonotype is medium-sized. Found in a library prepared for alpha chains, this beta chain is an off-target read, and its abundance has little meaning. The V and J genes are TRBV6-5 and TRBJ2-2; the D gene is possibly TRBD1 (6 bases). The germline gives CDR1 MNHEY, CDR2 SVGAGI. The V end was cut by 7 bases, the J end by 1 base, with 13 bases between. This CDR3 is 15 amino acids long. CDR3 bases: TGTGCCAGCATGGGGGCAGGAGGGAACACCGGGGAGCTGTTTTTT. It encodes CASMGAGGNTGELFF.

This clonotype was found many times. Because this beta chain is a stray read in a library intended to capture alpha chains, its abundance should not be given much weight. This CDR3 is CSARDWASSYNEQFF. In DNA form, the CDR3 reads TGCAGTGCTAGAGACTGGGCGAGCTCCTACAATGAGCAGTTCTTC. V gene TRBV20-1 combines with J gene TRBJ2-1, with D unresolved. This CDR3 has 15 amino acids. The V and J ends lost 0 bases and 0 bases respectively, with 9 bases between them. The V gene's germline CDR1 is DFQATT and CDR2 SNEGSKA (reference sequence).

This clonotype rates as medium-sized. With the library built for alpha chains, this beta chain is off target and its frequency is not meaningful. V usage is TRBV7-2 and J usage is TRBJ1-1, with no clear D. CDR1 and CDR2 (germline): SGHTA, FQGNSA. The CDR3 sequence is 11 residues long. Trimming stripped 5 bases from V and 8 bases from J, with 9 bases between. The CDR3 DNA is TGTGCCAGCAGCCCCTTTCTAGAAGCTTTCTTT. Its translation is CASSPFLEAFF.

By share, this clonotype ranks as medium-sized. For a library built for alpha chains, this beta chain is a stray read; little rests on its size. The chain combines TRBV30 with TRBJ1-6, with D possibly matching TRBD1 (5 bases). Germline V lookup: CDR1 GTSNPN, CDR2 SVGIG (reference sequence). The CDR3 has 12 amino acids. V was pared by 5 bases and J by 5 bases, with 7 bases between. The DNA of the CDR3 is TGTGCCTGGTCCAGGGATAATTCACCCCTCCACTTT. The encoded protein is CAWSRDNSPLHF.

In its sample, this clonotype ranks as medium-sized. This beta chain turned up in a library designed for alpha chains; as an off-target read, its abundance says little. The chain employs TRBV5-1 and TRBJ2-3, with unresolved D. V gave up 0 bases and J gave up 2 bases, with 16 bases separating them. This CDR3 has 17 amino acids. Germline V gene data show CDR1 as SGHRS and CDR2 as YFSETQ. The CDR3: CASSLEGSRLNTDTQYF. CDR3 coding DNA: TGCGCCAGCAGCTTGGAAGGGTCACGATTGAACACAGATACGCAGTATTTT.